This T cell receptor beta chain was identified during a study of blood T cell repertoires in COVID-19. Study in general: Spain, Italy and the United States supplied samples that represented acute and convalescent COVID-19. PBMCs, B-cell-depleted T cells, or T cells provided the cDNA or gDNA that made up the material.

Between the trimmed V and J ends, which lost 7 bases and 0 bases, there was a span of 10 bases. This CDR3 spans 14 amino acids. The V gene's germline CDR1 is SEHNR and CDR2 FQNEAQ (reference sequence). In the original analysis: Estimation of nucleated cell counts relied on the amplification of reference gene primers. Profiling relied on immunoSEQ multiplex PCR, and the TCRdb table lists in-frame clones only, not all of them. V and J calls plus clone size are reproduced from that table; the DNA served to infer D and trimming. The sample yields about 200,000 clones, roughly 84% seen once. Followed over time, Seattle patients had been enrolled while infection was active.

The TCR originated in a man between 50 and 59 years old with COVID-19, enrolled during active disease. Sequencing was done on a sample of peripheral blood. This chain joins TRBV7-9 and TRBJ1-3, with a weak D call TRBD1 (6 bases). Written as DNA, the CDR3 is TGTGCCAGCACGAAGGGGGACTCTGGAAACACCATATATTTT. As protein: CASTKGDSGNTIYF.